Presented here are 13 T cell receptor beta chains from one specimen sequenced in a study of blood T cell repertoires in COVID-19. TCRdb's copy holds only in-frame clones and misses some; the assay was immunoSEQ multiplex PCR. The sample carries approximately 84,000 clones, less than 90% recorded once. The source material was peripheral blood. All receptors come from a human donor in a cohort sampled during active COVID-19.

The V call is TRBV19, the J call TRBJ1-2; 7 positions agree with TRBD1. This CDR3 region has 15 residues. Per the germline V gene, CDR1 is LNHDA and CDR2 is SQIVND (reference sequence). V was clipped by 6 bases and J by 4 bases; unmatched bases: 11. This CDR3 reads CASRPSSTGIYGYTF. CDR3 coding DNA: TGTGCCAGTAGACCCTCATCGACAGGGATCTATGGCTACACCTTC.

The chain couples TRBV5-8 to TRBJ2-7; a weak D match, TRBD1 (5 bases). The CDR3 has 16 residues. V lost 1 base, J lost 2 bases, and 16 bases lay in between. Germline V gives CDR1 SGHTS, CDR2 YDEGEE. CDR3 sequence (DNA): TGTGCCAGCAGCTTGATGTTTGGACAAGGAACCTACGAGCAGTACTTC. Translated: CASSLMFGQGTYEQYF. The full variable domain, its missing parts supplied by reference TRBV5-8 and TRBJ2-7, is EAGVTQSPTHLIKTRGQQATLRCSPISGHTSVYWYQQALGLGLQFLLWYDEGEERNRGNFPPRFSGRQFPNYSSELNVNALELEDSALYLCASSLMFGQGTYEQYFGPGTRLTVT.

The chain is built from TRBV5-1 and TRBJ2-6; D is undetermined. This CDR3 region has 15 residues. Germline V gene sequence: CDR1 SGHRS, CDR2 YFSETQ. The ends were cut back, 7 bases at V and 0 bases at J, with 11 bases in the middle. DNA of the CDR3: TGCGCCAGCCAGTCGCCGATCTCTGGGGCCAACGTCCTGACTTTC. Translating it yields CASQSPISGANVLTF.

The chain employs TRBV3-1 (or the pseudogene TRBV3-2) and TRBJ2-7; 10 bases align to TRBD2. Germline trimming cut 0 bases from V and 5 bases from J; bases unmatched to any gene: 10. The CDR3 loop spans 17 amino acids. Germline V gene sequence: CDR1 LGHDT, CDR2 YNNKEL (reference sequence). CDR3 amino acids: CASSQDVLAGAGNEQYF. The CDR3 region has the DNA TGTGCCAGCAGCCAAGATGTTCTAGCGGGAGCTGGGAACGAGCAGTACTTC.

The chain couples TRBV5-4 to TRBJ2-5; 10 positions agree with TRBD2. The V gene's germline CDR1 is SGHNT and CDR2 YYREEE (reference sequence). V shed 0 bases and J 1 base; nucleotides not matched to a gene: 0. CDR3 length: 15 residues. This CDR3 reads CASSLGTSGQETQYF. CDR3 DNA sequence: TGTGCCAGCAGCTTGGGGACTAGCGGCCAAGAGACCCAGTACTTC.

Only a few counts were recorded for this clone. This chain uses TRBV15 with TRBJ2-1; 10 bases align to TRBD2. The CDR3 has 15 amino acids. The V gene's germline CDR1 is LNHNV and CDR2 YYDKDF (reference sequence). With 0 bases clipped from V and 4 bases from J, the junction kept 0 bases outside the gene matches. CDR3 coding DNA: TGTGCCACCAGCAGAGATAGCGGGAGGTACAATGAGCAGTTCTTC. It specifies CATSRDSGRYNEQFF.

The chain is built from TRBV30 and TRBJ2-3; unclear D gene. Trimming took off 5 bases at V and 2 bases at J, with 11 bases between the two ends. Germline V gene data show CDR1 as GTSNPN and CDR2 as SVGIG (reference sequence). This CDR3 contains 13 residues. The chain's CDR3 is CAWSPTTTDTQYF. DNA for the CDR3: TGTGCCTGGTCCCCCACTACCACAGATACGCAGTATTTT.

The chain's CDR3 is CASTPGITGYGYTF. CDR3 DNA sequence: TGTGCCAGCACCCCGGGCATCACAGGATATGGCTACACCTTC. The J gene is TRBJ1-2, the V gene TRBV7-2; TRBD1 is a possible D gene (5 bases). With 7 bases removed from V and 5 bases from J, the gap between germline ends came to 17 bases. The CDR3 has 14 residues. Per the germline V gene, CDR1 is SGHTA and CDR2 is FQGNSA.

This chain joins TRBV5-6 and TRBJ2-7; D is unclear. The CDR3 covers 12 residues. The V gene's germline CDR1 is SGHDT and CDR2 YYEEEE. Trimming pared 4 bases from V and 3 bases from J, leaving 8 bases between. CDR3 in DNA: TGTGCCAGCAGCCTGTCCAGCTACGAGCAGTACTTC. Its protein product is CASSLSSYEQYF.

The J gene is TRBJ2-1, the V gene TRBV28, with D maybe TRBD2 (6 bases). The CDR3 spans 19 residues. Trimming pared 5 bases from V and 4 bases from J, leaving 27 bases between. Germline loops: CDR1 MDHEN, CDR2 SYDVKM. The CDR3 sequence: CASSTRAADMEGAYNEQFF. CDR3 nucleotide sequence: TGTGCCAGCAGTACTAGAGCGGCTGATATGGAGGGAGCATACAATGAGCAGTTCTTC.

V is TRBV15 and J is TRBJ2-1, with 8 bases lining up with TRBD2. CDR3 length: 16 amino acids. With V trimmed by 3 bases and J by 4 bases, 8 bases remained unmatched. Germline CDR1 LNHNV, CDR2 YYDKDF (reference sequence). DNA of the CDR3: TGTGCCACCAGCAGGATCTTGGCGGGGGGATACAATGAGCAGTTCTTC. Its protein is CATSRILAGGYNEQFF.

This clone was recorded once. The chain employs TRBV27 and TRBJ1-6; tentatively, D is TRBD1 (5 bases). Germline assignment: CDR1 MNHEY and CDR2 SMNVEV (reference sequence). CDR3 length: 13 residues. With 2 bases removed from V and 10 bases from J, the gap between germline ends came to 9 bases. The CDR3 region has the DNA TGTGCCAGCAGTTTAAGCGGGACCTCACCCCTCCACTTT. The encoded protein is CASSLSGTSPLHF.

The chain uses TRBV5-5 and TRBJ1-3, with TRBD1 as a possible D gene (5 bases). This CDR3 is 16 amino acids long. V lost 4 bases, J lost 0 bases, and 14 bases lay in between. Germline V gene lookup returns CDR1 SGHKS and CDR2 YYEKEE (reference sequence). The CDR3 DNA sequence: TGTGCCAGCAGCCCCCCGGGGGAAAGCTCTGGAAACACCATATATTTT. Amino acids: CASSPPGESSGNTIYF.